One sample yielded the 25 T cell receptor beta chains listed below, sequenced in a study of Ad26.COV2.S vaccination and SARS-CoV-2 variants. TCRdb's copy holds only in-frame clones and misses some; the assay was immunoSEQ multiplex PCR. The sample yields about 350,000 clones, about 89% seen once. Treatment noted: roughly 19 received Ad26.COV2.S at low or high dose, single or two shots; about 5 received placebo; per-sample allocation not given. Day 63 after the first vaccine or placebo injection was the time point for sampling. Sequenced here: peripheral blood, sampled in a trial of Ad26.COV2.S vaccine versus placebo. These receptors were taken from a person between 18 and 65 years old who received the Ad26.COV2.S COVID-19 vaccine or a placebo.

This clone occurred once. J is TRBJ1-6 and V is TRBV6-5, with no clear D. Per germline, CDR1 MNHEY and CDR2 SVGAGI. This CDR3 has 15 residues. The V and J ends lost 2 bases and 6 bases respectively, with 11 bases between them. The CDR3, as DNA: TGTGCCAGCAGTTACGACGGCGGCGTTAATTCACCCCTCCACTTT. Translated: CASSYDGGVNSPLHF.

With regard to this clone: The identical CDR3 is also encoded by other nucleotide sequences in the sample. The V gene is TRBV19, the J gene TRBJ1-5, with D hard to call. V was trimmed by 7 bases and J by 2 bases, leaving 9 bases between them. CDR1 LNHDA and CDR2 SQIVND come from the germline V gene (reference sequence). This CDR3 is 13 amino acids long. CDR3 in amino acids: CASTTGGNQPQHF. In nucleotides, the CDR3 is TGTGCCAGTACGACCGGGGGCAATCAGCCCCAGCATTTT.

Worth noting for this clone: A junction end diverges from the germline sequence, so it may reflect a read error. The V and J genes are TRBV5-6 and TRBJ2-4; 8 bases are shared with TRBD2. From germline, CDR1 is SGHDT and CDR2 YYEEEE. The CDR3 spans 17 residues. The CDR3 DNA sequence: TGTGCCAGCAACTTGAGGGTGGCGGGGGGCGCCAAAAACATTCAGTACTTC. Translated: CASNLRVAGGAKNIQYF.

The chain has TRBV9 and TRBJ2-3; TRBD2 matches 14 bases. There are 19 residues in the CDR3. The V and J ends lost 3 bases and 1 base, in that order; junction bases with no gene match: 10. CDR1 SGDLS and CDR2 YYNGEE come from the germline V gene. The CDR3 bases are TGTGCCAGCAGCGCCTCCGGGACTAGCGGGGGAGAGGGCACAGATACGCAGTATTTT. It yields the protein CASSASGTSGGEGTDTQYF. Full variable domain (remainder filled in from reference TRBV9 and TRBJ2-3): DSGVTQTPKHLITATGQRVTLRCSPRSGDLSVYWYQQSLDQGLQFLIQYYNGEERAKGNILERFSAQQFPDLHSELNLSSLELGDSALYFCASSASGTSGGEGTDTQYFGPGTRLTVL.

The chain links TRBV7-9 to TRBJ2-1; TRBD2 is a possible D gene (5 bases). V shed 2 bases and J shed 3 bases, with 8 bases lying between them. This CDR3 has 14 amino acids. From germline, CDR1 is SEHNR and CDR2 FQNEAQ (reference sequence). CDR3 bases: TGTGCCAGCAGCTTAAGAGGAGGCTACAATGAGCAGTTCTTC. It yields the protein CASSLRGGYNEQFF.

The rearrangement links TRBV27 to TRBJ1-1; D unresolved. V lost 4 bases and J lost 6, with 18 bases in between. The CDR3 is 15 residues long. Germline CDR1 MNHEY, CDR2 SMNVEV (reference sequence). The DNA of the CDR3 is TGTGCCAGCAGTTCATTTACAAGGGAAGGCGCTGAAGCTTTCTTT. Amino acids: CASSSFTREGAEAFF.

This clone appeared once. This chain uses TRBV18 with TRBJ1-3; no clear D. Trimming removed 4 bases at V and 0 bases at J, with 10 bases between. Per germline, CDR1 KGHSH and CDR2 LQKENI. There are 15 residues in the CDR3. CDR3 sequence: CASSLDTSSGNTIYF. CDR3 in DNA: TGTGCCAGCTCACTAGACACGAGCTCTGGAAACACCATATATTTT.

This chain connects TRBV11-2 to TRBJ2-7; possibly TRBD1 for D (5 bases). In germline, CDR1 is SGHAT, CDR2 FQNNGV. This CDR3 has 18 residues. The ends were cut back, 4 bases at V and 2 bases at J, with 24 bases in the middle. The CDR3 here is CASSSLVGPGSDTYEQYF. For the CDR3, the DNA is TGTGCCAGCAGCTCCTTAGTGGGGCCAGGTTCCGACACCTACGAGCAGTACTTC.

For this clone: One end of the junction is discordant with germline, which a read error may explain. This chain links TRBV7-7 with TRBJ1-5; tentative D call: TRBD1 (6 bases). The germline CDR1 and CDR2 sequences are SSHAT and FNYEAQ (reference sequence). The CDR3 consists of 16 residues. In DNA, the CDR3 is TGTGCTAGCAGCTTAGGGCCCACAGGGAGTGGTCAGCCCCAGCATTTT. Protein: CASSLGPTGSGQPQHF.

The chain couples TRBV5-1 to TRBJ2-6; D is unresolved. V was pared by 5 bases and J by 3 bases, with 3 bases between. This CDR3 comprises 12 residues. Germline-derived CDR1 and CDR2 are SGHRS and YFSETQ. The CDR3 here is CASSNGANVLTF. In nucleotides, the CDR3 is TGCGCCAGCAGTAATGGGGCCAACGTCCTGACTTTC.

CDR3 sequence (DNA): TGCGCCAGCAGCCAAGCTTTGTTCGAGACCCAGTACTTC. This sequence encodes CASSQALFETQYF. The chain carries TRBV4-1 and TRBJ2-5; D remains ambiguous. The V end was cut by 1 base, the J end by 5 bases, with 8 bases between. This CDR3 has 13 residues. Germline V lookup: CDR1 MGHRA, CDR2 YSYEKL.

The chain employs TRBV4-2 and TRBJ2-2; 9 bases align to TRBD1. Germline CDR1 reads LGHNA; CDR2 reads YNFKEQ. The ends lost 5 bases at V and 4 bases at J; junction bases unmatched: 5. This CDR3 is built from 15 residues. CDR3 in amino acids: CASSVTGGFTGELFF. The CDR3 DNA follows: TGTGCCAGCAGCGTGACAGGGGGTTTCACCGGGGAGCTGTTTTTT.

J is TRBJ2-1 and V is TRBV2, with D uncertain. CDR3 size: 14 residues. Germline CDR1 SNHLY, CDR2 FYNNEI. Trimming removed 2 bases from V and 3 bases from J, with 8 bases in between. The CDR3 nucleotides are TGTGCCAGCAGTGAAATTAGGAACTACAATGAGCAGTTCTTC. Protein product: CASSEIRNYNEQFF. The full variable domain, in which reference TRBV2 and TRBJ2-1 provide the parts outside the CDR3, is EPEVTQTPSHQVTQMGQEVILRCVPISNHLYFYWYRQILGQKVEFLVSFYNNEISEKSEIFDDQFSVERPDGSNFTLKIRSTKLEDSAMYFCASSEIRNYNEQFFGPGTRLTVL.

The chain combines TRBV6-5 with TRBJ1-5; D ambiguous. CDR1 and CDR2 (germline): MNHEY, SVGAGI. This CDR3 comprises 13 residues. The germline V and J ends were trimmed by 5 bases and 2 bases, with 7 bases remaining between them. In nucleotides, the CDR3 is TGTGCCAGCAGTCCTATGCGCAATCAGCCCCAGCATTTT. Translating gives CASSPMRNQPQHF.

This chain links TRBV28 with TRBJ1-1, with 12 bases that match TRBD1. V dropped 2 bases and J dropped 8; count of bases not matched to a gene: 12. The CDR3 totals 17 residues. Germline V gives CDR1 MDHEN, CDR2 SYDVKM. CDR3 in DNA: TGTGCCAGCAGTTTACCGGGACAGGGGGCGAAATCTGGAGAAGCTTTCTTT. It specifies CASSLPGQGAKSGEAFF.

The chain links TRBV28 to TRBJ1-4; TRBD1 is a possible D gene (5 bases). V was cut by 3 bases and J by 6 bases, with 17 bases left in between. Germline CDR1 is MDHEN and CDR2 is SYDVKM. The CDR3 is made up of 16 amino acids. Here the CDR3 DNA reads TGTGCCAGCAGTTTCTCGGGCCTCTCGACAGATGAAAAACTGTTTTTT. It yields the protein CASSFSGLSTDEKLFF. The full variable domain, in which reference TRBV28 and TRBJ1-4 provide the parts outside the CDR3, is DVKVTQSSRYLVKRTGEKVFLECVQDMDHENMFWYRQDPGLGLRLIYFSYDVKMKEKGDIPEGYSVSREKKERFSLILESASTNQTSMYLCASSFSGLSTDEKLFFGSGTQLSVL.

This clone was found once. The chain's CDR3 is CASSLGPTSGAITGELFF. The CDR3 DNA reads TGTGCCAGCAGCTTGGGTCCCACTAGCGGGGCAATCACCGGGGAGCTGTTTTTT. J is TRBJ2-2 and V is TRBV5-6, with 10 bases aligning to TRBD2. Looked up from germline, CDR1 is SGHDT and CDR2 is YYEEEE. CDR3 length: 18 amino acids. The junction had 9 bases not matched to a gene; V was cut back by 0 bases and J by 4 bases.

The chain employs TRBV3-1 (or the pseudogene TRBV3-2) and TRBJ2-1; 10 bases are a match to TRBD2. The germline CDR1 and CDR2 sequences are LGHDT and YNNKEL (reference sequence). V was clipped by 0 bases and J by 11 bases; unmatched bases: 4. This CDR3 comprises 14 residues. CDR3 region: CASSQEASGGKQFF. CDR3 DNA sequence: TGTGCCAGCAGCCAAGAAGCTAGCGGGGGTAAGCAGTTCTTC.

V gene TRBV4-3 combines with J gene TRBJ1-4; D might be TRBD1 (5 bases). This CDR3 comprises 15 residues. V was shortened by 0 bases and J by 7 bases, with 12 bases between the two germline ends. CDR1 is LGHNA, CDR2 YSLEER, per germline. The CDR3 sequence: CASSQDWAGIEKLFF. The CDR3 nucleotides are TGCGCCAGCAGCCAAGATTGGGCAGGGATTGAAAAACTGTTTTTT.

The chain recombines TRBV19 with TRBJ2-7; D is possibly TRBD2 (5 bases). CDR1 and CDR2 (germline): LNHDA, SQIVND (reference sequence). Trimming stripped 6 bases from V and 1 base from J, with 10 bases between. The CDR3 runs 13 residues. CDR3 sequence reads: CASSAGNSYEQYF. The CDR3 coding sequence is TGTGCCAGTAGCGCCGGGAATTCCTACGAGCAGTACTTC.

J is TRBJ1-1 and V is TRBV9, with D possibly matching TRBD1 (5 bases). Germline CDR1 and CDR2: SGDLS and YYNGEE. V gave up 0 bases and J gave up 10 bases, with 16 bases separating them. There are 14 residues in the CDR3. In DNA form, the CDR3 reads TGTGCCAGCAGCGTAGCGGGGGTAGGGGAGGCAGCTTTCTTT. Its translation: CASSVAGVGEAAFF.

This clone was counted between two and nine times. The chain combines TRBV2 with TRBJ1-1; 7 bases line up with TRBD1. V was clipped by 3 bases and J by 1 base; unmatched bases: 5. CDR3 length: 15 amino acids. Germline V gene lookup returns CDR1 SNHLY and CDR2 FYNNEI. CDR3 sequence (DNA): TGTGCCAGCAGTGATGGCGGGACAGAGAACACTGAAGCTTTCTTT. It yields the protein CASSDGGTENTEAFF. Full variable domain (rest looked up from reference TRBV2 and TRBJ1-1): EPEVTQTPSHQVTQMGQEVILRCVPISNHLYFYWYRQILGQKVEFLVSFYNNEISEKSEIFDDQFSVERPDGSNFTLKIRSTKLEDSAMYFCASSDGGTENTEAFFGQGTRLTVV.

This rearrangement joins TRBV2 to TRBJ1-4; TRBD1 might be the D (6 bases). V lost 8 bases and J 2 bases, leaving 12 bases between the germline ends. The CDR3 has 14 residues. Germline values: CDR1 SNHLY, CDR2 FYNNEI. The DNA for the CDR3 is TGTGCCAGCCGGGGACACGACACTAATGAAAAACTGTTTTTT. As protein: CASRGHDTNEKLFF.

The sample holds one count of this clone. The rearrangement joins TRBV5-1 to TRBJ2-5, with a weak D call TRBD1 (7 bases). Trimming took 0 bases from V and 3 from J, leaving 9 bases between them. Germline V CDR1 and CDR2: SGHRS, YFSETQ. This CDR3 has 14 amino acids. CDR3 coding DNA: TGCGCCAGCAGCTTGGCAGGGGGGAAAGAGACCCAGTACTTC. It specifies CASSLAGGKETQYF.

With respect to this clone: The same CDR3 is also encoded by other DNA sequences in this sample. The J gene is TRBJ2-2, the V gene TRBV3-1 (or the pseudogene TRBV3-2); D perhaps matches TRBD2 (5 bases). The CDR3 length is 13 residues. V was pared by 6 bases and J by 1 base, with 6 bases between. Germline V gene sequence: CDR1 LGHDT, CDR2 YNNKEL (reference sequence). The CDR3 loop reads CASSTRNTGELFF. The CDR3, as DNA: TGTGCCAGCAGTACTAGGAACACCGGGGAGCTGTTTTTT.